The 17 T cell receptor beta chains below were found in one sample sequenced in a study of Ad26.COV2.S vaccination and SARS-CoV-2 variants. Generated by immunoSEQ multiplex PCR, the TCRdb table keeps only in-frame clones and is missing some. The sample lists some 400,000 clones, approximately 91% occurring once. The treatment was: roughly 18 received Ad26.COV2.S at low or high dose, single or two shots; 5 received placebo; per-sample allocation not given. Material that was analyzed had been drawn on day 63 after the first vaccine or placebo injection. The specimen was peripheral blood, collected in a trial of Ad26.COV2.S vaccine versus placebo. The receptors derive from a person between 18 and 60 years old who received the Ad26.COV2.S COVID-19 vaccine or a placebo.

This clone was found once. The CDR3 spells CASSLVVLNTEAFF. The DNA for the CDR3 is TGTGCCAGCAGCTTAGTGGTTCTGAACACTGAAGCTTTCTTT. The chain couples TRBV7-9 to TRBJ1-1, with D uncertain. Germline V gene data show CDR1 as SEHNR and CDR2 as FQNEAQ (reference sequence). V lost 1 base and J lost 0, with 6 bases in between. The CDR3 runs 14 residues. Full variable domain (rest looked up from reference TRBV7-9 and TRBJ1-1): DTGVSQNPRHKITKRGQNVTFRCDPISEHNRLYWYRQTLGQGPEFLTYFQNEAQLEKSRLLSDRFSAERPKGSFSTLEIQRTEQGDSAMYLCASSLVVLNTEAFFGQGTRLTVV.

The genes are TRBV6-4 and TRBJ2-7, with 7 bases matching TRBD2. V lost 5 bases, J lost 4 bases, and 11 bases stayed unmatched. The CDR3 is 15 amino acids. Germline values: CDR1 MRHNA, CDR2 SNTAGT. The CDR3 bases are TGTGCCAGCAGTCCTGGGGGGGGAGAAGGTTACGAGCAGTACTTC. It codes for CASSPGGGEGYEQYF.

V is TRBV4-1 and J is TRBJ2-5; the D gene could be TRBD1 or TRBD2 (5 bases each). Germline-derived CDR1 and CDR2 are MGHRA and YSYEKL. The CDR3 is 15 residues long. V lost 1 base and J 6 bases, leaving 15 bases between the germline ends. The CDR3 region has the DNA TGCGCCAGCAGCCAAGGAGCTACCCGGGGACAGACCCAGTACTTC. Translating gives CASSQGATRGQTQYF.

V is TRBV30 and J is TRBJ2-2; TRBD2 matches 11 bases. V lost 0 bases, J lost 6 bases, and 0 bases stayed unmatched. This CDR3 spans 14 amino acids. CDR1 is GTSNPN, CDR2 SVGIG, per germline (reference sequence). The CDR3 region is CAWSVLAGAGELFF. CDR3 nucleotides: TGTGCCTGGAGTGTACTAGCGGGAGCCGGGGAGCTGTTTTTT.

The chain has TRBV30 and TRBJ1-2, with no clear D. CDR1 and CDR2 from the germline V gene are GTSNPN and SVGIG (reference sequence). Trimming took off 0 bases at V and 4 bases at J, with 9 bases between the two ends. This CDR3 spans 13 amino acids. The CDR3 nucleotides are TGTGCCTGGAGTGTAGTACAGCCCTATGGCTACACCTTC. Its translation is CAWSVVQPYGYTF. Drawing the rest from reference TRBV30 and TRBJ1-2, the complete variable domain is SQTIHQWPATLVQPVGSPLSLECTVEGTSNPNLYWYRQAAGRGLQLLFYSVGIGQISSEVPQNLSASRPQDRQFILSSKKLLLSDSGFYLCAWSVVQPYGYTFGSGTRLTVV.

This chain uses TRBV7-9 with TRBJ2-3; no definite D call. Germline lookup yields CDR1 SEHNR and CDR2 FQNEAQ (reference sequence). Trimming took 5 bases from V and 8 from J, leaving 17 bases between them. This CDR3 spans 14 amino acids. The CDR3 region is CASSPRTGFGTQYF. For the CDR3, the DNA is TGTGCCAGCAGCCCTAGGACCGGCTTTGGTACGCAGTATTTT.

The sample holds one count of this clone. The sample holds other DNA sequences that translate to the same CDR3. J is TRBJ2-1 and V is TRBV9; the match to TRBD1 covers 8 bases. The V gene's germline CDR1 is SGDLS and CDR2 YYNGEE. V shed 4 bases, J shed 2 bases, and the junction held 5 bases outside the gene matches. The CDR3 sequence is 15 residues long. The CDR3 loop reads CASSPGQGAYNEQFF. In DNA form, the CDR3 reads TGTGCCAGCAGCCCAGGACAGGGTGCCTACAATGAGCAGTTCTTC.

The chain carries TRBV6-4 and TRBJ2-1; D is possibly TRBD2 (6 bases). Germline-derived CDR1 and CDR2 are MRHNA and SNTAGT. Trimming removed 3 bases at V and 6 bases at J, with 12 bases between. The CDR3 is 14 residues long. Here the CDR3 reads CASSEDTGVNEQFF. The CDR3 coding sequence is TGTGCCAGCAGTGAGGATACGGGAGTCAATGAGCAGTTCTTC.

Here the CDR3 DNA reads TGTGCCAGCAGCCAGGACAGTAACTATGGCTACACCTTC. Translating gives CASSQDSNYGYTF. The gene calls are TRBV5-4 and TRBJ1-2; tentative D call: TRBD1 (6 bases). V was trimmed by 4 bases and J by 1 base, leaving 8 bases between them. CDR1 is SGHNT, CDR2 YYREEE, per germline (reference sequence). The CDR3 is made up of 13 amino acids.

The genes are TRBV7-8 and TRBJ1-4; the D is unclear. The CDR3 contains 15 residues. The V and J ends lost 4 bases and 7 bases respectively, with 16 bases between them. Germline lookup yields CDR1 SGHVS and CDR2 FQNEAQ. CDR3 protein: CASSSRPELFEKLFF. The DNA for the CDR3 is TGTGCCAGCAGCTCTCGCCCGGAACTCTTTGAAAAACTGTTTTTT.

This clone was counted once. V is TRBV5-1 and J is TRBJ2-7; TRBD1 matches 12 bases. This CDR3 contains 15 residues. CDR1 and CDR2 from the germline V gene are SGHRS and YFSETQ. The V segment lost 4 bases and the J segment 2 bases; nucleotides outside the gene matches: 4. The CDR3 DNA reads as TGCGCCAGCAGCCCGGGGACAGGGGGCCCCTACGAGCAGTACTTC. Translating it yields CASSPGTGGPYEQYF.

V gene TRBV19 combines with J gene TRBJ1-5; 9 bases fit TRBD1. The ends lost 4 bases at V and 1 base at J; junction bases unmatched: 8. The CDR3 covers 17 residues. Germline CDR1 and CDR2: LNHDA and SQIVND (reference sequence). The CDR3 protein is CASSKQGALGSNQPQHF. The DNA of the CDR3 is TGTGCCAGTAGTAAACAGGGGGCGCTTGGAAGCAATCAGCCCCAGCATTTT.

The rearrangement uses TRBV18 and TRBJ2-7; D unresolved. The CDR3 runs to 9 residues. V was trimmed by 8 bases and J by 9 bases, leaving 8 bases between them. The germline V gene has CDR1 KGHSH and CDR2 LQKENI. Here the CDR3 DNA reads TGTGCCAGCCCGGATGCGCAGTACTTC. Translation: CASPDAQYF.

Only a few counts were recorded for this clone. The chain couples TRBV6-2 or TRBV6-3 to TRBJ1-5; 9 bases align to TRBD1. CDR1 and CDR2 (germline): MNHEY, SVGEGT. J lost 7 bases, V lost 2 bases, and 9 bases had no gene match. The CDR3 totals 16 residues. The CDR3 bases are TGTGCCAGCAGTTACCCGACAGGGGGATTCGGCCAGCCCCAGCATTTT. It translates to CASSYPTGGFGQPQHF.

This clone came up a few times. Other DNA sequences of this sample code for an identical CDR3. The V gene is TRBV19, the J gene TRBJ2-1; no clear D. The CDR3 has 14 residues. V lost 1 base and J lost 0, with 4 bases in between. Germline V gives CDR1 LNHDA, CDR2 SQIVND (reference sequence). The CDR3 DNA reads as TGTGCCAGTAGTATAGGGGGCTCCTACAATGAGCAGTTCTTC. Protein product: CASSIGGSYNEQFF. Full variable domain (missing parts from reference TRBV19 and TRBJ2-1): DGGITQSPKYLFRKEGQNVTLSCEQNLNHDAMYWYRQDPGQGLRLIYYSQIVNDFQKGDIAEGYSVSREKKESFPLTVTSAQKNPTAFYLCASSIGGSYNEQFFGPGTRLTVL.

V is TRBV19 and J is TRBJ1-4; D remains unclear. Per germline, CDR1 LNHDA and CDR2 SQIVND (reference sequence). V lost 1 base and J 8 bases, leaving 14 bases between the germline ends. The CDR3 sequence is 15 residues long. CDR3 nucleotides: TGTGCCAGTAGTATAGGAGGTACGAGGGCGGAAAAACTGTTTTTT. It translates to CASSIGGTRAEKLFF.

The gene calls are TRBV28 and TRBJ1-6, with 8 bases identical to TRBD1. Germline V gene data show CDR1 as MDHEN and CDR2 as SYDVKM. This CDR3 contains 17 residues. V lost 4 bases, J lost 5 bases, and 10 bases stayed unmatched. CDR3 nucleotides: TGTGCCAGCAGTTCCCGGGCCCAGGGGGCCAATAATTCACCCCTCCACTTT. Translating gives CASSSRAQGANNSPLHF.